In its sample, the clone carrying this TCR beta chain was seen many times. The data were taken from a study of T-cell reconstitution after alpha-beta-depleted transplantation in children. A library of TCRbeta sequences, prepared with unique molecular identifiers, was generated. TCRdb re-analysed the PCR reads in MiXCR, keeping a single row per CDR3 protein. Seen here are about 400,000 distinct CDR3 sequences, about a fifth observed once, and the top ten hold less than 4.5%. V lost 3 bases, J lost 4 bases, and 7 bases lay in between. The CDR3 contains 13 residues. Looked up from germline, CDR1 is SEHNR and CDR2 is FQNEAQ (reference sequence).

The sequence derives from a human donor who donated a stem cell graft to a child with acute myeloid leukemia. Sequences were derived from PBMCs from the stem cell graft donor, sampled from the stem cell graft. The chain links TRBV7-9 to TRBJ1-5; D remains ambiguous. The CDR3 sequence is CASSFQRNQPQHF. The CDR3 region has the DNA TGTGCCAGCAGCTTTCAGAGGAATCAGCCCCAGCATTTT.